These T cell receptor beta chains were read from a single sample in a study of shared T cell receptors in the human thymus. Using immunoSEQ multiplex PCR, the repertoire was profiled, and TCRdb retains in-frame clones only, with some absent. Seen here are 500,000 to 550,000 clones, about four fifths observed once, and the top ten hold roughly 0.013%. This sample was shared with a second study, whose subject was human thymus T cells.

The sequencing input was thymocytes. The receptors originated from a boy under three years old with a congenital heart defect. Both conserved end residues are part of each CDR3. Each record gives: D gene, CDR3 length, J gene, V gene, CDR3 protein. The D gene is left open where the match is weak.

d_call: TRBD1
cdr3_length: 21
j_call: TRBJ2-3
v_call: TRBV2
cdr3_aa: CASRGDPIPGQGQLVGGTQYF

d_call: NA
cdr3_length: 12
j_call: TRBJ2-1
v_call: TRBV25-1
cdr3_aa: CASSVGANEQFF

d_call: TRBD2
cdr3_length: 15
j_call: TRBJ2-3
v_call: TRBV4-3
cdr3_aa: CASSPGLAGGDTQYF

d_call: NA
cdr3_length: 14
j_call: TRBJ1-1
v_call: TRBV5-5
cdr3_aa: CASSVNRENTEAFF

d_call: NA
cdr3_length: 11
j_call: TRBJ2-7
v_call: TRBV20-1
cdr3_aa: CSARAPGSEYF

d_call: TRBD1
cdr3_length: 16
j_call: TRBJ1-5
v_call: TRBV19
cdr3_aa: CASSLRGFVGNQPQHF

d_call: NA
cdr3_length: 16
j_call: TRBJ2-7
v_call: TRBV19
cdr3_aa: CASSIRWGDHSYEQYF

d_call: NA
cdr3_length: 17
j_call: TRBJ2-3
v_call: TRBV9
cdr3_aa: CASSVALEGGSLDTQYF

d_call: NA
cdr3_length: 14
j_call: TRBJ1-2
v_call: TRBV5-6
cdr3_aa: CASSLGGGEDGYTF

d_call: TRBD2
cdr3_length: 18
j_call: TRBJ2-3
v_call: TRBV5-6
cdr3_aa: CASSLRLAGGGSTDTQYF

d_call: NA
cdr3_length: 16
j_call: TRBJ2-5
v_call: TRBV11-2
cdr3_aa: CASSSTLDRRAETQYF

d_call: NA
cdr3_length: 15
j_call: TRBJ2-5
v_call: TRBV5-1
cdr3_aa: CASRPPERAQETQYF

d_call: TRBD1
cdr3_length: 17
j_call: TRBJ1-2
v_call: TRBV18
cdr3_aa: CASSPQGRQGAHYGYTF

d_call: NA
cdr3_length: 13
j_call: TRBJ2-7
v_call: TRBV23-1
cdr3_aa: CASPPSLRYEQYF

d_call: NA
cdr3_length: 14
j_call: TRBJ2-5
v_call: TRBV18
cdr3_aa: CASSPNGSFETQYF

d_call: TRBD1
cdr3_length: 16
j_call: TRBJ1-2
v_call: TRBV6-6
cdr3_aa: CASSPRDRAGSDGYTF

d_call: NA
cdr3_length: 13
j_call: TRBJ2-2
v_call: TRBV6-5
cdr3_aa: CASSPGWTGELFF

d_call: NA
cdr3_length: 15
j_call: TRBJ2-7
v_call: TRBV7-2
cdr3_aa: CASSLELRSSYEQYF

d_call: TRBD2
cdr3_length: 17
j_call: TRBJ2-7
v_call: TRBV7-6
cdr3_aa: CASSLASTSASSYEQYF

d_call: NA
cdr3_length: 14
j_call: NA
v_call: TRBV4-2
cdr3_aa: CASSPETSSYEQYF

d_call: TRBD2
cdr3_length: 16
j_call: TRBJ2-1
v_call: TRBV15
cdr3_aa: CATSGLAVSSYNEQFF

d_call: NA
cdr3_length: 12
j_call: TRBJ2-7
v_call: TRBV28
cdr3_aa: CASRSGFYEQYF

d_call: NA
cdr3_length: 15
j_call: TRBJ2-1
v_call: TRBV6-4
cdr3_aa: CASSGRESSYNEQFF

d_call: TRBD1
cdr3_length: 15
j_call: TRBJ1-4
v_call: TRBV11-2
cdr3_aa: CASSLGTGSDEKLFF

d_call: NA
cdr3_length: 16
j_call: TRBJ1-3
v_call: TRBV14
cdr3_aa: CASSPTGEASGNTIYF

d_call: TRBD2
cdr3_length: 16
j_call: TRBJ2-1
v_call: TRBV30
cdr3_aa: CAWRGTSGRRYNEQFF

d_call: NA
cdr3_length: 15
j_call: TRBJ1-2
v_call: TRBV27
cdr3_aa: CASSGTFGSNYGYTF

d_call: NA
cdr3_length: 16
j_call: TRBJ2-7
v_call: TRBV6-5
cdr3_aa: CASSYSGALNSYEQYF

d_call: NA
cdr3_length: 13
j_call: TRBJ1-1
v_call: TRBV28
cdr3_aa: CASSKGHLTEAFF

d_call: TRBD1
cdr3_length: 17
j_call: TRBJ1-5
v_call: TRBV6-1
cdr3_aa: CASSDLRDSYSNQPQHF

d_call: NA
cdr3_length: 13
j_call: TRBJ1-2
v_call: TRBV6-4
cdr3_aa: CASSDSTGDGYTF

d_call: NA
cdr3_length: 16
j_call: TRBJ2-7
v_call: TRBV11-2
cdr3_aa: CASRGGLRDGRYEQYF

d_call: NA
cdr3_length: 15
j_call: TRBJ1-1
v_call: TRBV6-1
cdr3_aa: CASSDGRGENTEAFF

d_call: TRBD1
cdr3_length: 13
j_call: TRBJ2-5
v_call: TRBV5-4
cdr3_aa: CASNTGGQETQYF

d_call: TRBD2
cdr3_length: 15
j_call: TRBJ2-7
v_call: TRBV28
cdr3_aa: CASRAGLAGPYEQYF

d_call: NA
cdr3_length: 14
j_call: TRBJ1-4
v_call: TRBV15
cdr3_aa: CATSSAATNEKLFF

d_call: TRBD2
cdr3_length: 16
j_call: TRBJ2-1
v_call: TRBV19
cdr3_aa: CASSLAALPSYNEQFF

d_call: NA
cdr3_length: 18
j_call: TRBJ2-7
v_call: TRBV28
cdr3_aa: CASSLCGGRQPASYGQYF

d_call: NA
cdr3_length: 13
j_call: TRBJ2-1
v_call: TRBV10-3
cdr3_aa: CAITLAVGNEQFF

d_call: TRBD2
cdr3_length: 16
j_call: TRBJ2-7
v_call: TRBV18
cdr3_aa: CASSPTTSGSYHEQYF